The sequence of this T cell receptor beta chain was determined in a study of Ad26.COV2.S vaccination and SARS-CoV-2 variants. Regarding treatment: approximately 18 received Ad26.COV2.S at low or high dose, single or two shots; several received placebo; per-sample allocation not given. Material that was analyzed had been drawn on day 63 after the first vaccine or placebo injection. Germline loops: CDR1 MDHEN, CDR2 SYDVKM. The CDR3 totals 15 residues. Germline trimming cut 4 bases from V and 0 bases from J; bases unmatched to any gene: 5. The repertoire was sequenced with immunoSEQ multiplex PCR; TCRdb's copy has only in-frame clones and lacks some. The sample holds roughly 300,000 clones, roughly 90% seen once.

V and J are TRBV28 and TRBJ2-7; 8 nucleotides match TRBD2. The specimen comprised peripheral blood, sampled in a trial of Ad26.COV2.S vaccine versus placebo. This TCR was recovered from a person between 18 and 60 years old who received the Ad26.COV2.S COVID-19 vaccine or a placebo. The CDR3 is CASSSLTSVSYEQYF. The CDR3 DNA is TGTGCCAGCAGTTCCTTGACTAGCGTCTCCTACGAGCAGTACTTC.